This TCR beta chain was identified during a study of blood T cell repertoires in COVID-19. Study summary: COVID-19 samples collected from the United States, Italy and Spain covered acute and convalescent phases. PBMCs, B-cell-depleted T cells, or T cells were the source of the cDNA or gDNA that made up the material.

The CDR3 covers 12 residues. Trimming removed 0 bases from V and 3 bases from J, with 3 bases in between. In the source study's methods: Using reference gene primer amplification, nucleated cell counts were estimated. Some clones are missing from TCRdb's copy, which holds only in-frame ones; the method was immunoSEQ multiplex PCR. The V and J calls and clone size were taken over from that table, and D and trimming were inferred from the DNA. Counted here are over 40,000 clones, 85% to 95% occurring once; the ten biggest clones make up less than 10%. Sequenced input: peripheral blood. The TCR originated in a woman of 80 years or more with acute or convalescent COVID-19. The chain has TRBV12-3 or TRBV12-4 and TRBJ2-7; D not resolved. CDR3 DNA: TGTGCCAGCAGTTTAGCCAGCTACGAGCAGTACTTC. Its translation: CASSLASYEQYF.